Detailed here is one T cell receptor (beta chain). Its antigen is as yet unknown. Trimming left V 0 bases short and J 8 bases short, with 10 bases between. Germline V lookup: CDR1 MGHRA, CDR2 YSYEKL. CDR3 length: 13 amino acids. Library construction for TCR beta used iRepertoire HTBI primers and Arm-PCR of CDR3 regions. Per the original data handling: Identified segments across samples numbered more than 55 TRBV and 14 to 15 TRBJ. TCRdb fed the multiplex PCR reads into MiXCR, producing one record per CDR3 protein. The V and J calls shown here were made by TCRdb, not taken from the authors' results. The data show some 240,000 distinct CDR3 sequences, with around 19% seen just once and approximately 12% held by the top ten. This entry is derived from a study of regulatory T cells in long-lasting Graves disease. Overall study context: New Graves' disease cases had less than 3 months of antithyroid drugs. Findings of the study overall: Persistent disease was associated with favored TRBV28 usage and with favored use of TRBJ1-2 and TRBJ2-5.

Time point denoted: newly diagnosed GD, antithyroid drugs for less than 3 months. TCR sequences were obtained from RNA taken from PBMCs. Another study also made use of these data, one on T cells in Graves' hyperthyroidism and ophthalmopathy. That investigation notes: Together with thyroid ultrasound, orbital computed tomography, serum thyroxine and TRAb, clinical symptoms were used for diagnoses.

The TCR originated in a woman aged 30 to 39 with Graves disease. The J gene is TRBJ1-2, the V gene TRBV4-1; D is uncertain. This material consisted of peripheral blood mononuclear cells (PBMCs), taken at new diagnosis, from a patient treated with antithyroid drugs. The CDR3 DNA sequence: TGCGCCAGCAGCCAAGATGCGTTTTTAGGCTACACCTTC. Translated: CASSQDAFLGYTF.